A selection of T cell receptor beta chains follows, all from one sample in a study of T cell clones after liver transplantation. Assay used: immunoSEQ multiplex PCR; TCRdb lists only in-frame clones, some missing. The table lists 98,000 or so clones, 75% to 90% of them singletons. The material sequenced was CD4+ T cells from blood, taken before liver transplant. Receptor source: a human donor who received a liver transplant. Each CDR3 is given with its conserved first and last residue. The D gene is left open where the match is weak. Not every row has a clone size; where given, it reads once, few, many or a size class.

J: TRBJ1-1; V: TRBV6-7; size: .; D: TRBD1; DNA: TGTGCCAGCAGTTACTACAATCAAACAGGGGACACTGAAGCTTTCTTT; CDR3: CASSYYNQTGDTEAFF
J: TRBJ1-2; V: TRBV7-2; size: .; D: .; DNA: TGTGCCAGCAGCTTGCCACAGGCGGCAGGGGTCTATGGCTACACCTTC; CDR3: CASSLPQAAGVYGYTF
J: TRBJ2-7; V: TRBV27; size: .; D: .; DNA: TGTGCCAGCAGTTTCGCGGTCAGCTCCTACGAGCAGTACTTC; CDR3: CASSFAVSSYEQYF
J: TRBJ1-4; V: TRBV14; size: .; D: .; DNA: TGTGCCAGCAGCCACGGGGGGGCAGCCAATAATGAAAAACTGTTTTTT; CDR3: CASSHGGAANNEKLFF
J: TRBJ1-2; V: TRBV2; size: .; D: .; DNA: TGTGCCAGCAGTGAATTCCAGGCGAAGTATACCTATGGCTACACCTTC; CDR3: CASSEFQAKYTYGYTF
J: TRBJ2-2; V: TRBV5-1; size: .; D: TRBD2; DNA: TGCGCCAGCAGCTTGGATGTCAGCGGGAGGGCGAACACCGGGGAGCTGTTTTTT; CDR3: CASSLDVSGRANTGELFF
J: TRBJ2-2; V: TRBV7-9; size: once; D: TRBD1; DNA: TGTGCCAGCAGATTTGGAGGACAGGCGAACACCGGGGAGCTGTTTTTT; CDR3: CASRFGGQANTGELFF
J: TRBJ1-6; V: TRBV7-3; size: .; D: .; DNA: TGTGCCAGCAGCGCAGGTTCCTATAATTCACCCCTCCACTTT; CDR3: CASSAGSYNSPLHF
J: TRBJ2-7; V: TRBV18; size: .; D: .; DNA: TGTGCCAGCTCACCACGGGGACATCCTTACGAGCAGTACTTC; CDR3: CASSPRGHPYEQYF
J: TRBJ2-2; V: TRBV11-3; size: .; D: .; DNA: TGTGCCAGCAGCCCCGGTTTCGACACCGGGGAGCTGTTTTTT; CDR3: CASSPGFDTGELFF
J: TRBJ1-5; V: TRBV6-6; size: .; D: .; DNA: TGTGCCAGCAGTTCGAGGACTGATAATCAGCCCCAGCATTTT; CDR3: CASSSRTDNQPQHF
J: TRBJ1-2; V: TRBV6-6; size: few; D: .; DNA: TGTGCCAGCAGGGAAAACGGAGGGGCCTATGGCTACACCTTC; CDR3: CASRENGGAYGYTF
J: TRBJ2-7; V: TRBV25-1; size: .; D: .; DNA: TGTGCCAGCAGTGGTGATAGCATCCACGAGCAGTACTTC; CDR3: CASSGDSIHEQYF
J: TRBJ1-5; V: TRBV10-3; size: once; D: .; DNA: TGTGCCATCAGTGTAGGGGGGGAAGGAAATCAGCCCCAGCATTTT; CDR3: CAISVGGEGNQPQHF
J: TRBJ2-3; V: TRBV7-2; size: .; D: .; DNA: TGTGCCAGCAGCTTATCTAGTACCACAGATACGCAGTATTTT; CDR3: CASSLSSTTDTQYF
J: TRBJ1-4; V: TRBV15; size: .; D: .; DNA: TGTGCCACCAGCACCCAGATAAGGCGAGGGTCGGACTTAAAACTGTTTTTT; CDR3: CATSTQIRRGSDLKLFF
J: TRBJ2-7; V: TRBV11-2; size: .; D: .; DNA: TGTGCCAGCAGCTTCGAAGGGGCCCTGTTCAACTTC; CDR3: CASSFEGALFNF
J: TRBJ1-6; V: TRBV7-2; size: .; D: TRBD1; DNA: TGTGCCAGCAGCTTGCGGAGGGACAGGGACTCACCCCTCCACTTT; CDR3: CASSLRRDRDSPLHF
J: TRBJ2-7; V: TRBV7-9; size: few; D: TRBD1; DNA: TGTGCCAGCAGCGGGGACAGGGCCTACGAGCAGTACTTC; CDR3: CASSGDRAYEQYF
J: TRBJ2-1; V: TRBV5-1; size: .; D: TRBD2; DNA: TGCGCCAGCAGCTACCAAGCGGGAGAGGGATACAATGAGCAGTTCTTC; CDR3: CASSYQAGEGYNEQFF
J: TRBJ1-1; V: TRBV13; size: .; D: .; DNA: TGTGCCAGCAGCTTAGACATGGTCACTGGGACTGAAGCTTTCTTT; CDR3: CASSLDMVTGTEAFF
J: TRBJ2-1; V: TRBV27; size: once; D: TRBD2; DNA: TGTGCCAGCAGTTCCTTGCTAGCGGGAAATGAGCAGTTCTTC; CDR3: CASSSLLAGNEQFF
J: TRBJ2-1; V: TRBV7-3; size: .; D: TRBD2; DNA: TGTGCCAGCAGCCGCCTGGCTGGGCCTCGGGCTAGCGGGAGTCCTGAGCAGTTCTTC; CDR3: CASSRLAGPRASGSPEQFF
J: TRBJ2-3; V: TRBV9; size: .; D: TRBD2; DNA: TGTGCCAGCAGCGCCTCGACTAGCTCGAGGACGGGGCGCACAGATACGCAGTATTTT; CDR3: CASSASTSSRTGRTDTQYF
J: TRBJ2-7; V: TRBV7-2; size: .; D: .; DNA: TGTGCCAGCAGCCCGCAGATTGGCCGCTCCTACGAGCAGTACTTC; CDR3: CASSPQIGRSYEQYF
J: TRBJ2-7; V: TRBV5-4; size: .; D: TRBD2; DNA: TGTGCCAGCAGCGACCTGACTAGCGGGAACTACGAGCAGTACTTC; CDR3: CASSDLTSGNYEQYF
J: TRBJ1-6; V: TRBV14; size: once; D: TRBD1; DNA: TGTGCCAGCAGCCAGGACAGGGGGAGTTCACCCCTCCACTTT; CDR3: CASSQDRGSSPLHF
J: TRBJ1-1; V: TRBV7-9; size: .; D: .; DNA: TGTGCCAGCAGCTTCTCTTGGGGGTACGCTGAAGCTTTCTTT; CDR3: CASSFSWGYAEAFF
J: TRBJ2-1; V: TRBV6-5; size: once; D: TRBD2; DNA: TGTGCCAGCTCCTATGGGACTAGCGTAACCAATGAGCAGTTCTTC; CDR3: CASSYGTSVTNEQFF
J: TRBJ2-1; V: TRBV5-1; size: .; D: TRBD1; DNA: TGCGCCAGCAGCTTGACTGGGGACAGCCACAATGAGCAGTTCTTC; CDR3: CASSLTGDSHNEQFF
J: TRBJ2-7; V: TRBV6-6; size: .; D: TRBD1; DNA: TGTGCCAGCAGTTCCGGACAGGGGGCCTACGAGCAGTACTTC; CDR3: CASSSGQGAYEQYF
J: TRBJ1-2; V: TRBV5-6; size: .; D: .; DNA: TGTGCCAGCAGCCCTAATAGAGGTTTCTATGGCTACACCTTC; CDR3: CASSPNRGFYGYTF
J: TRBJ2-2; V: TRBV5-1; size: .; D: .; DNA: TGCGCCAGCAGCTTGGCCGACGGGGGCAACACCGGGGAGCTGTTTTTT; CDR3: CASSLADGGNTGELFF
J: TRBJ2-7; V: TRBV28; size: once; D: TRBD2; DNA: TGTGCCAGCACCGAGGGGGGAGCGGGAGGGCCATCGTTGCAGTACTTC; CDR3: CASTEGGAGGPSLQYF
J: TRBJ2-3; V: TRBV6-5; size: .; D: TRBD2; DNA: TGTGCCAGCACCTCCAGCGGGGGCCAATATTTT; CDR3: CASTSSGGQYF
J: TRBJ1-4; V: TRBV7-9; size: .; D: .; DNA: TGTGCCAGCAGCTTACAGGGAAAACTGTTTTTT; CDR3: CASSLQGKLFF
J: TRBJ2-7; V: TRBV6-1; size: once; D: TRBD2; DNA: TGTGCCAGCATTCCTAAGACTAGCGGATACGAGCAGTACTTC; CDR3: CASIPKTSGYEQYF
J: TRBJ2-2; V: TRBV9; size: .; D: .; DNA: TGTGCCAGCAACAGGAACACCGGGGAGCTGTTTTTT; CDR3: CASNRNTGELFF
J: TRBJ2-7; V: TRBV7-2; size: .; D: TRBD2; DNA: TGTGCCAGCAGCTCAGGGGCGGGAGGTCGGGAGCAGTACTTC; CDR3: CASSSGAGGREQYF
J: TRBJ1-1; V: TRBV5-1; size: .; D: TRBD1; DNA: TGCGCCAGCAGCGCAAGACAGGGAAGAGCGAACACTGAAGCTTTCTTT; CDR3: CASSARQGRANTEAFF
J: TRBJ1-1; V: TRBV4-1; size: .; D: .; DNA: TGCGCCAGCGACAAGGGGGGGACAAGGGACACTGAAGCTTTCTTT; CDR3: CASDKGGTRDTEAFF
J: TRBJ1-1; V: TRBV21-1; size: once; D: .; DNA: TGTGCCAGCAGCCCCAGGGACAGGGAAGGAGCTTTCTTT; CDR3: CASSPRDREGAFF
J: TRBJ1-2; V: TRBV5-4; size: .; D: .; DNA: TGTGCCAGCAGTAGAGAAGGGGCGAGTAACTATGGCTACACCTTC; CDR3: CASSREGASNYGYTF
J: TRBJ2-1; V: TRBV7-2; size: .; D: .; DNA: TGTGCCAGCAGCTTAGCGCTAACGGGCAATGAGCAGTTCTTC; CDR3: CASSLALTGNEQFF
J: TRBJ2-3; V: TRBV27; size: .; D: .; DNA: TGTGCCAGCAGTTCCCCCGGGACTCCCACAGATACGCAGTATTTT; CDR3: CASSSPGTPTDTQYF
J: TRBJ1-2; V: TRBV29-1; size: .; D: .; DNA: TGCAGCGCCCCCAGAGGAGAAGGCTACACCTTC; CDR3: CSAPRGEGYTF
J: TRBJ2-7; V: TRBV29-1; size: few; D: TRBD1; DNA: TGCAGCGTGCTGGGACAGGGGTTACACGAGCAGTACTTC; CDR3: CSVLGQGLHEQYF
J: TRBJ1-5; V: TRBV6-6; size: few; D: TRBD1; DNA: TGTGCCAGCAGGGGCAGGGGGCAGCCCCAGCATTTT; CDR3: CASRGRGQPQHF
J: TRBJ2-7; V: TRBV21-1; size: few; D: .; DNA: TGTGCCAGCAGCAAAGTCCGCAGAGGCTACGAGCAGTACTTC; CDR3: CASSKVRRGYEQYF
J: TRBJ1-4; V: TRBV4-2; size: .; D: .; DNA: TGTGCCAGCAGCGTCAGCCCTAATGAAAAACTGTTTTTT; CDR3: CASSVSPNEKLFF
J: TRBJ1-2; V: TRBV5-1; size: .; D: .; DNA: TGCGCCAGCAGCCCTACACGGCGCAGGGAGAATGGCTACACCTTC; CDR3: CASSPTRRRENGYTF
J: TRBJ2-1; V: TRBV5-8; size: .; D: .; DNA: TGTGCCAGCAGCTTCAGGGTTGGGGACCTTAATGAGCAGTTCTTC; CDR3: CASSFRVGDLNEQFF
J: TRBJ1-2; V: TRBV18; size: .; D: .; DNA: TGTGCCAGCTCACCAGGGGGCGCGGTAAACTATGGCTACACCTTC; CDR3: CASSPGGAVNYGYTF
J: TRBJ1-6; V: TRBV6-1; size: few; D: .; DNA: TGTGCCAGCAGAAACACTGGCTCACCCCTCCACTTT; CDR3: CASRNTGSPLHF
J: TRBJ2-7; V: TRBV7-2; size: .; D: TRBD1; DNA: TGTGCCAGCAGCTTATTGGGGACAGGGGGTAGGGAGCAGTACTTC; CDR3: CASSLLGTGGREQYF